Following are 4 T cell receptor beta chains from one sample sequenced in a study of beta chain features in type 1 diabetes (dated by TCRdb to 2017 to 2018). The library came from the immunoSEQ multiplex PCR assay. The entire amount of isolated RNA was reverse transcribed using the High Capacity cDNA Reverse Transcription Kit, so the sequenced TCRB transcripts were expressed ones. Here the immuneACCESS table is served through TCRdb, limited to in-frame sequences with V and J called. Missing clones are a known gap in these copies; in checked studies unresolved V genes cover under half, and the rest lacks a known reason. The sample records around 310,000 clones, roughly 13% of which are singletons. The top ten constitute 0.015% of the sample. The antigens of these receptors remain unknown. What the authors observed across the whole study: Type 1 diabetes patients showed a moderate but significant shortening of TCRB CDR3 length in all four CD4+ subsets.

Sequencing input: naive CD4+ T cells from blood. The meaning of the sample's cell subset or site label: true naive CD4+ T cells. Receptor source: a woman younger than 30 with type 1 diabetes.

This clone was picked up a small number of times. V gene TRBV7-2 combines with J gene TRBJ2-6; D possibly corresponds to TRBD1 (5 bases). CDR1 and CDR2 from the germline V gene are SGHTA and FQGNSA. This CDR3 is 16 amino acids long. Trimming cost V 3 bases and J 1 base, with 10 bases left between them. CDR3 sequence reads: CASSLGRLSGANVLTF. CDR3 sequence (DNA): TGTGCCAGCAGCTTGGGGCGGTTATCTGGGGCCAACGTCCTGACTTTC. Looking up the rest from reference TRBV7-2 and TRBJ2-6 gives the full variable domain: GAGVSQSPSNKVTEKGKDVELRCDPISGHTALYWYRQSLGQGLEFLIYFQGNSAPDKSGLPSDRFSAERTGGSVSTLTIQRTQQEDSAVYLCASSLGRLSGANVLTFGAGSRLTVL.

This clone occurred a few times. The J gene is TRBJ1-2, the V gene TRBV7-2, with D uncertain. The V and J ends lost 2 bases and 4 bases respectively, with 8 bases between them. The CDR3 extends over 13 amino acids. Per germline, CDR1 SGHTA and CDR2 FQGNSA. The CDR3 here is CASSLPGSYGYTF. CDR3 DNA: TGTGCCAGCAGCTTACCTGGGAGCTATGGCTACACCTTC. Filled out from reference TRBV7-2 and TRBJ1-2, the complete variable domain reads GAGVSQSPSNKVTEKGKDVELRCDPISGHTALYWYRQSLGQGLEFLIYFQGNSAPDKSGLPSDRFSAERTGGSVSTLTIQRTQQEDSAVYLCASSLPGSYGYTFGSGTRLTVV.

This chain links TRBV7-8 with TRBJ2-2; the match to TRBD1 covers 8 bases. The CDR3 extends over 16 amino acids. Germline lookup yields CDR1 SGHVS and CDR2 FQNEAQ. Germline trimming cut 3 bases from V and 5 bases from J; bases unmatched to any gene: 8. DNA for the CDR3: TGTGCCAGCAGCTTGTGGACAGGGTCGGGAACCGGGGAGCTGTTTTTT. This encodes CASSLWTGSGTGELFF.

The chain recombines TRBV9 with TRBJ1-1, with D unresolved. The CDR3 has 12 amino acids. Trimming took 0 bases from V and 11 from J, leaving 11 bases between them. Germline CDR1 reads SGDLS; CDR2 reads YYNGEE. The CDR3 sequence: CASSVGPRVAFF. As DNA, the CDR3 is TGTGCCAGCAGCGTAGGCCCGAGGGTTGCTTTCTTT.